This entry features one T cell receptor (beta chain) sequence. Its antigen is not known. The data were obtained in a study of monozygotic twins with inflammatory bowel disease. Overall study results and limits: IBD patients shared fewer clonotypes with other individuals than healthy twins, especially patients with disease activity signs.

CDR3 length: 17 amino acids. Germline values: CDR1 SGHRS, CDR2 YFSETQ. The input for each TCR library was roughly 3,800 ng of total RNA. During cDNA synthesis, UMIs that each contained a 6-nucleotide sample barcode were added by means of template switching. Two nested PCRs, of around 16 and 10 cycles, processed TCRalpha and TCRbeta cDNA. Using the 5' RACE reads, TCRdb records one entry per CDR3 protein without DNA. This sample's table reports about 150,000 distinct CDR3 sequences. Material for sequencing was blood. This clonotype was sampled from a human donor with ulcerative colitis or Crohn's disease, or a healthy co-twin of an affected twin (not recorded which). The rearrangement uses TRBV5-1 and TRBJ1-1; TCRdb indicates TRBD1, and absent DNA this call remains unverified. The CDR3 protein is CASSLAGRGGMNTEAFF.